These T cell receptor beta chains were read from a single sample in a study of glioma-infiltrating T cells after dendritic cell vaccination. This table comes from immunoSEQ multiplex PCR, and its TCRdb copy is limited to in-frame clones, with some not included. This table holds nearly 85,000 clones, roughly 90% found once. Sample: blood, taken before dendritic cell vaccination. The receptors stem from a human donor with glioblastoma. CDR3s include the opening cysteine and the closing phenylalanine or tryptophan. The D gene is left open where the match is weak. Part of the rows lack a size; the others show once, few, many or a class for expanded clones.

V gene: TRBV6-1
clone size: .
J gene: TRBJ2-3
D gene: .
CDR3 DNA: TGTGCCAGCAGTGCAGGTAGCGGAGGCAGCACAGATACGCAGTATTTT
CDR3 protein: CASSAGSGGSTDTQYF

V gene: TRBV10-3
clone size: .
J gene: TRBJ2-7
D gene: TRBD1
CDR3 DNA: TGTGCCATCAGCCTCGGACAGGCGGATGCCTACGAGCAGTACTTC
CDR3 protein: CAISLGQADAYEQYF

V gene: TRBV7-2
clone size: .
J gene: TRBJ1-2
D gene: .
CDR3 DNA: TGTGCCAGCAGTCGGAGGGCCACTGCCGGAGAGGGCTACACCTTC
CDR3 protein: CASSRRATAGEGYTF

V gene: TRBV7-8
clone size: .
J gene: TRBJ2-7
D gene: TRBD2
CDR3 DNA: TGTGCCAGCAGCTTAGAGGCTAGCGGGGGGGCTTACGAGCAGTACTTC
CDR3 protein: CASSLEASGGAYEQYF

V gene: TRBV10-2
clone size: once
J gene: TRBJ2-3
D gene: TRBD2
CDR3 DNA: TGCGCCAGCAGTGAGGGGACTAGCGGGGGGGATACGCAGTATTTT
CDR3 protein: CASSEGTSGGDTQYF

V gene: TRBV7-3
clone size: few
J gene: TRBJ2-1
D gene: .
CDR3 DNA: TGTGCCAGCAGGGAGGGTAGCAGCTCCTACAATGAGCAGTTCTTC
CDR3 protein: CASREGSSSYNEQFF

V gene: TRBV7-2
clone size: .
J gene: TRBJ2-7
D gene: .
CDR3 DNA: TGTGCCAGCAGCTTTGGAGGGCTTGGCGAGCAGTACTTC
CDR3 protein: CASSFGGLGEQYF

V gene: TRBV2
clone size: .
J gene: TRBJ1-5
D gene: .
CDR3 DNA: TGTGCCAGCAGGGGAGGGGGTGAGCAGCCCCAGCATTTT
CDR3 protein: CASRGGGEQPQHF

V gene: TRBV5-1
clone size: .
J gene: TRBJ1-2
D gene: TRBD1
CDR3 DNA: TGCGCCAGCAGCTCCCCGGGACAGGGAGAAGACGGCTACACCTTC
CDR3 protein: CASSSPGQGEDGYTF

V gene: TRBV19
clone size: .
J gene: TRBJ1-1
D gene: .
CDR3 DNA: TGTGCCAGTAGTATAAACAGGGCCACTGAAGCTTTCTTT
CDR3 protein: CASSINRATEAFF

V gene: TRBV19
clone size: .
J gene: TRBJ2-7
D gene: TRBD1
CDR3 DNA: TGTGCCAGTAGTACCAGGGACAGGGGATCCTACGAGCAGTACTTC
CDR3 protein: CASSTRDRGSYEQYF

V gene: TRBV27
clone size: .
J gene: TRBJ1-2
D gene: .
CDR3 DNA: TGTGCCAGCAGCCGCCTCCTTGGGGGAGGGGTCGATGGCTACACCTTC
CDR3 protein: CASSRLLGGGVDGYTF